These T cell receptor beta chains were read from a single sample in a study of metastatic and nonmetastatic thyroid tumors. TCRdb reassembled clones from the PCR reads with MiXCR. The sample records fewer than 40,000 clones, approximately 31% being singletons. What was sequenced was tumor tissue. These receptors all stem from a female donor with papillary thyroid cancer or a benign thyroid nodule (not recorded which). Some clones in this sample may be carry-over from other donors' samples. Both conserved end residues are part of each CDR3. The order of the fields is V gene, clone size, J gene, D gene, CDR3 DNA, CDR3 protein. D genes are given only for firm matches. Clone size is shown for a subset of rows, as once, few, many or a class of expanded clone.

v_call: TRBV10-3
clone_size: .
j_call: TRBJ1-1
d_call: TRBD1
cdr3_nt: TGTGCCATCAGTGAGTCGAGGCCCGGACAGGGTAACACTGAAGCTTTCTTT
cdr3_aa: CAISESRPGQGNTEAFF

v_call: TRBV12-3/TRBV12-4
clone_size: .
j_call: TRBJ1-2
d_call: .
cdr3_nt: TGTGCCAGCAGTTTTAGGGCAGATACTAACTATGGCTACACCTTC
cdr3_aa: CASSFRADTNYGYTF

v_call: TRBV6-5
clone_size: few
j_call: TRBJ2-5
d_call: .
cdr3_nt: TGTGCCAGCAGTATGGGTGGGGAGACCCAGTACTTC
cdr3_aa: CASSMGGETQYF

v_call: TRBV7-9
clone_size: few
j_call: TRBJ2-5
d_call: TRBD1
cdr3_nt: TGTGCCAGCAGCTCACCCGGGACAGGGGAAGAGACCCAGTACTTC
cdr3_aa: CASSSPGTGEETQYF

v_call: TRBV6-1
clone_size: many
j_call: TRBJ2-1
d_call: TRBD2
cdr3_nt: TGTGCCAGCAGGGCCGGGACTAGCAACAATGAGCAGTTCTTC
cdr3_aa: CASRAGTSNNEQFF

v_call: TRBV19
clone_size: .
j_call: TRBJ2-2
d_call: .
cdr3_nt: TGTGCCAGTAGTTGGGGTCATGGCGGGGAGCTGTTTTTT
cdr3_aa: CASSWGHGGELFF

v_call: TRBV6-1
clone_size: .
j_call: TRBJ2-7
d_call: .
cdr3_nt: TGTGCCAGCAGGGAGGGTTCGCTCTACGAGCAGTACTTC
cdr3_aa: CASREGSLYEQYF

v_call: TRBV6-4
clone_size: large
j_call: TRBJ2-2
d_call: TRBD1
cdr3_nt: TGTGCCAGCAGACGGCCCTTCATACCCAGGGGGCGATCGGATGGCACCGGGGAGCTGTTTTTT
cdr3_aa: CASRRPFIPRGRSDGTGELFF

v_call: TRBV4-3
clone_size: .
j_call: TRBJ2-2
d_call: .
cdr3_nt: TGCGCCAGCAGCCAAGATGAAGTGGGGGAGCTGTTTTTT
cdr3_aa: CASSQDEVGELFF

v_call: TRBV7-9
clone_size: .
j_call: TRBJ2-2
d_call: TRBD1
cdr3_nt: TGTGCCAGCAGCTCCAGGGGGCACACCGGGGAGCTGTTTTTT
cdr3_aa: CASSSRGHTGELFF

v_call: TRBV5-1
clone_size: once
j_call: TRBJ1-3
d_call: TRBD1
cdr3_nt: TGCGCCAGCAGCACAGACAGGGACTCTGGAAACACCATATATTTT
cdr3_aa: CASSTDRDSGNTIYF

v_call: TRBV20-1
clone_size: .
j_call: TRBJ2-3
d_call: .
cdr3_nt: TGCAGTGCTCCGGATATCCGGACGCAGTATTTT
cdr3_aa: CSAPDIRTQYF

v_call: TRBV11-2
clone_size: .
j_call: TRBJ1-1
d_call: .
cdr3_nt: TGTGCCAGCAGCCTCTTGGGGGAGGTTGCTGAAGCTTTCTTT
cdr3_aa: CASSLLGEVAEAFF

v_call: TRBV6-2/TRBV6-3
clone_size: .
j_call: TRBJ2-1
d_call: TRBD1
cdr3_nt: TGTGCCAGCAGCGACAGGGACCAGTTCTTC
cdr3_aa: CASSDRDQFF

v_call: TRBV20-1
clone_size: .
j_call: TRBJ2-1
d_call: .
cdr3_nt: TGCAGTGCTAGGAGTACGGTGCGTGGTGAGCAGTTCTTC
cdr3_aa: CSARSTVRGEQFF